This T cell receptor beta chain was found in a study of PD-1 blockade in classical Hodgkin lymphoma. Study summary: Each patient was given nivolumab 3 mg/kg through a vein every 2 weeks. Study outcomes and limitations: CD8+ TCR diversity did not rise significantly by C4D1, unlike CD4+. When set against healthy donors, newly diagnosed patients were reported to show lower baseline TCR diversity.

Germline lookup yields CDR1 MNHEY and CDR2 SVGAGI. The CDR3 sequence is 14 residues long. V dropped 2 bases and J dropped 6 bases, with 13 bases sitting between them. Concerning this clone: What it binds is unknown.

With no exception, relapse followed autologous stem cell transplantation in all patients, and brentuximab vedotin exposure varied. Only in-frame clones appear in the TCRdb table, and some are missing; sequencing was by immunoSEQ multiplex PCR. The table records about 72,000 clones, more than 85% of them present only once. The receptor was isolated from a human donor with classical Hodgkin lymphoma. Here the sequenced sample was peripheral blood mononuclear cells (PBMCs), taken at baseline. The chain uses TRBV6-5 and TRBJ1-1; tentative D call: TRBD1 (5 bases). The CDR3 sequence is CASSYVTGLAEAFF. The DNA of the CDR3 is TGTGCCAGCAGTTACGTAACAGGCCTAGCTGAAGCTTTCTTT.